A single sample gave rise to the 7 T cell receptor beta chains below, sequenced in a study of T cells in Graves' hyperthyroidism and ophthalmopathy. Amplified regions were TCR beta CDR3 sequences from RNA transcripts. The study used the HTBI primer set for a first-round RT-PCR of the TCR CDR3. MiXCR, applied by TCRdb to the multiplex PCR reads, yields one record per CDR3 protein. Among 330,000 or so distinct CDR3 sequences listed, roughly a fifth were seen once. The sequenced sample consisted of blood. The receptors here all came from a man over 45 with Graves' ophthalmopathy.

This clonotype was seen many times. This rearrangement joins TRBV6-1 to TRBJ2-3; D gene uncertain. The germline CDR1 and CDR2 sequences are MNHNS and SASEGT. This CDR3 spans 13 amino acids. V was cut by 2 bases and J by 4 bases, with 7 bases left in between. CDR3 amino acids: CASSEPRADTQYF. CDR3 sequence (DNA): TGTGCCAGCAGTGAACCCCGCGCAGATACGCAGTATTTT.

The rearrangement uses TRBV6-1 and TRBJ2-2; 8 nucleotides line up with TRBD2. The CDR3 covers 15 residues. V trimming: 6 bases; J trimming: 0 bases; junction bases outside the gene matches: 3. Germline assignment: CDR1 MNHNS and CDR2 SASEGT. CDR3 sequence (DNA): TGTGCCAGCAGACAAGCGGGAGCGAACACCGGGGAGCTGTTTTTT. This codes for CASRQAGANTGELFF.

J is TRBJ2-1 and V is TRBV20-1; 9 bases line up with TRBD1. The CDR3 is 12 residues long. Germline CDR1 and CDR2: DFQATT and SNEGSKA (reference sequence). Trimming at V came to 6 bases and at J to 9 bases, leaving 6 bases not matched to a gene. CDR3 in DNA: TGCAGTGCCCGAACAGGGGGCAGTGAGCAGTTCTTC. Translating it yields CSARTGGSEQFF.

Notes on this clonotype: The junction departs from germline at one end; a sequencing error may be responsible. CDR3 coding DNA: TGTGCCGGCAGTTTGGGGGGGCGCCGGAATCAGCCCCAGCATTTT. Its translation: CAGSLGGRRNQPQHF. The chain joins TRBV28 to TRBJ1-5; the D gene is possibly TRBD1 (6 bases). Germline-derived CDR1 and CDR2 are MDHEN and SYDVKM. This CDR3 contains 15 residues.

This chain joins TRBV20-1 and TRBJ2-2; 9 positions agree with TRBD1. The CDR3 has 18 residues. With V trimmed by 1 base and J by 2 bases, 11 bases remained unmatched. Per the germline V gene, CDR1 is DFQATT and CDR2 is SNEGSKA (reference sequence). The CDR3 is CSARAAPGTGTNTGELFF. DNA of the CDR3: TGCAGTGCTAGAGCGGCCCCCGGGACAGGGACTAACACCGGGGAGCTGTTTTTT.

This clonotype was counted many times. The rearrangement uses TRBV18 and TRBJ2-1, with D maybe TRBD1 (6 bases). Germline V CDR1 and CDR2: KGHSH, LQKENI. There are 14 residues in the CDR3. The V end lost 5 bases, the J end lost 4 bases, and 12 bases lay between the germline ends. The CDR3 is CASSGEGQYNEQFF. Written as DNA, the CDR3 is TGTGCCAGCTCAGGGGAAGGACAGTACAATGAGCAGTTCTTC. Full variable domain (missing parts from reference TRBV18 and TRBJ2-1): NAGVMQNPRHLVRRRGQEARLRCSPMKGHSHVYWYRQLPEEGLKFMVYLQKENIIDESGMPKERFSAEFPKEGPSILRIQQVVRGDSAAYFCASSGEGQYNEQFFGPGTRLTVL.

This clonotype appeared once. V gene TRBV5-1 combines with J gene TRBJ1-2, with D possibly TRBD1 on 6 matching bases. Between the trimmed V and J ends, which lost 4 bases and 5 bases, there was a span of 12 bases. Germline CDR1 SGHRS, CDR2 YFSETQ. There are 13 residues in the CDR3. The chain's CDR3 is CASSGVQGYGYTF. The CDR3 region has the DNA TGCGCCAGCAGCGGAGTCCAGGGGTATGGCTACACCTTC.